This TCR beta chain was observed in a study of cytomegalovirus exposure and HLA in healthy donors. Overall study results and limits: Listed as cytomegalovirus-associated were 150 or so TCR beta chains. According to a subsequent analysis, TCR clusters identified in the first cohort showed a tendency to co-occur across the roughly 130 validation repertoires. High specificity and sensitivity for cytomegalovirus status were reported for the classifier.

These donors were members of the approximately 110-subject validation cohort, a group separate from the approximately 700-subject first cohort. Trimming removed 4 bases at V and 3 bases at J, with 13 bases between. This CDR3 has 14 residues. Germline V gives CDR1 LNHDA, CDR2 SQIVND (reference sequence). As concerns this clone: What it binds is unknown.

TCRdb's table, derived via immunoSEQ multiplex PCR, lists solely in-frame clones and lacks some. The table includes around 140,000 clones, approximately 86% detected once. This sequence was found in a man aged 18-30 years in good health and CMV-seropositive. Sequencing was performed on PBMCs. The rearrangement uses TRBV19 and TRBJ2-7; TRBD1 is a possible D gene (6 bases). CDR3: CASSTDSGDYEQYF. The CDR3 nucleotides are TGTGCCAGTAGTACGGACAGTGGCGACTACGAGCAGTACTTC.